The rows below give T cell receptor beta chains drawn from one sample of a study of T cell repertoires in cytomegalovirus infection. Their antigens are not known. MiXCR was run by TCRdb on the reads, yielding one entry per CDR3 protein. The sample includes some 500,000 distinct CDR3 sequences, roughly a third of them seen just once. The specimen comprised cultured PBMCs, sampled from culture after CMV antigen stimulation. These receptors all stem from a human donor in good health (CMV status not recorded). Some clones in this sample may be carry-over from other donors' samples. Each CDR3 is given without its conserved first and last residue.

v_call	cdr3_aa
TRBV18	ASSPRREGLFNEQF
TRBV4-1	ASTTAGLENNEQF
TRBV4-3	ASGQASGYEQY
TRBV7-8	ASSLARGDRVVVQPQH
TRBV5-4	ASSPRLGLADSTDTQY
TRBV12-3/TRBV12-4	ASSFYVAGGLTDTQY
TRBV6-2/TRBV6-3	ASSSPGLAGGQETQY
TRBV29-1	SVVGQGDFGNIQY
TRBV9	ASSQGTSGRYEQF
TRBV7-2	ASSFGGLAGTDTQY
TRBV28	ASSLFGRVVTDTQY
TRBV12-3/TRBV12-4	ASTTGDAYNYEQY
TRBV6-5	ASRTGLAGNTIY
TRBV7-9	ASSLPAGHNEQF
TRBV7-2	ASSPPRYQETQY
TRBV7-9	ASSPTGRETYEQY
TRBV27	ASSPTGGLEYEQY
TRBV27	AIRQSAGESEQY
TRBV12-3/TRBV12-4	ASSPPMGLETQY
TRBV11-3	ASSGSAEGRF
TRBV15	ATSRELATQY
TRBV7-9	ASSSVDSDADEQY
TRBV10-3	AISPTAFNEQF
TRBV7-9	ASSLRLAGGPALYNEQF
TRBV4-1	ASSHNQGQGARYNEQF
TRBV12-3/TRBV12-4	ASRKTGTNQPQH
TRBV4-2	ASSQDAAPGANVLT
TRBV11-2	ASSGERTGIHNEQF
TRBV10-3	AIRDDRDWGYT
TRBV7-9	ASSLGWEANTEAF
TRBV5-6	ASKLRSGWSGNTIY
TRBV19	ASSNRGPSTDTQY
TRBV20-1	SARRALGLETQY
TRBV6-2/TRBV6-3	ASSYTHRYEQY
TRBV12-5	ASGLLAGAYNEQF
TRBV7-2	ASSFVRDNEYVYEQF
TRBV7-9	ASSLPSEANYGYT
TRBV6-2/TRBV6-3	ASSAGTGVPSNQPQH
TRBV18	ASSPQSTSGVGHEQF
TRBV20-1	SARVSGVYNEQF
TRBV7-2	ASSLDSSGQETQY
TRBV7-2	ASSLNDMGAGELL
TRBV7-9	ASTEGTSVYEQY
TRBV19	ASSIDNSKSYT
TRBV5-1	ASSPLPPMTDTQY
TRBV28	ASRPAGEYHNEQF
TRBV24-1	ATSDPKANTGELF
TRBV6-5	ASSYSRDTLAKNIQY
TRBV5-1	ASSPLAGGELF